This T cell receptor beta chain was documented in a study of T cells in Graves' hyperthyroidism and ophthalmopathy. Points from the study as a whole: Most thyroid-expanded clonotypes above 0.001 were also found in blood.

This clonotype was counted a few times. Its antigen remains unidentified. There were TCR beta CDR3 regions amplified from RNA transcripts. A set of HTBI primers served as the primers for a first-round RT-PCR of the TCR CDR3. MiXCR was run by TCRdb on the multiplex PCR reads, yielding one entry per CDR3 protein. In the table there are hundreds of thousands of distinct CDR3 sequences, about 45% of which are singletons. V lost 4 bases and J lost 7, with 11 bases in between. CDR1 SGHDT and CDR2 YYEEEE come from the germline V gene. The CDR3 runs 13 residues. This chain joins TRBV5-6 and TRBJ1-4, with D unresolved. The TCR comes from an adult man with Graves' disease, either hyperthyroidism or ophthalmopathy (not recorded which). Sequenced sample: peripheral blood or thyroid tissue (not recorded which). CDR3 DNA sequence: TGTGCCAGCAGCCAAGTCTTAGGTGAAAAACTGTTTTTT. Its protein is CASSQVLGEKLFF.